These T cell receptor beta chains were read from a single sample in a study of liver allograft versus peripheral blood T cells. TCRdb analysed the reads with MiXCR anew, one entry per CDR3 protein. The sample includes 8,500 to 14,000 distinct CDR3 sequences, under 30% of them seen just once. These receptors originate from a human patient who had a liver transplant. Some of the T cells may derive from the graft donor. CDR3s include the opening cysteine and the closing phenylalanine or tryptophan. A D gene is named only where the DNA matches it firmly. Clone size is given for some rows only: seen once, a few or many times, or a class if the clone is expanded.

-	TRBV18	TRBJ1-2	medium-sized	TGTGCCAGCTCACCCTACTTGGACAACTATGGCTACACCTTC	CASSPYLDNYGYTF
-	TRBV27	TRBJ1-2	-	TGTGCCAGCAGCATTGGGCGGGGGGCCTATGGCTACACCTTC	CASSIGRGAYGYTF
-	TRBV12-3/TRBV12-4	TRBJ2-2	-	TGTGCCAGCAGTTTAGGCTCGCTCCCGAACACCGGGGAGCTGTTTTTT	CASSLGSLPNTGELFF
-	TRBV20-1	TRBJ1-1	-	TGCAGTGCTAGAGATGATGACAGTCTGAACACTGAAGCTTTCTTT	CSARDDDSLNTEAFF
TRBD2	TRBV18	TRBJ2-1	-	TGTGCCAGCTCACCCCTTGCTAGCGGAAGCTCCTACAATGAGCAGTTCTTC	CASSPLASGSSYNEQFF
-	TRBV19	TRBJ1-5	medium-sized	TGTGCCAGTAGTATATATCAGGGCCGTCAGCCCCAGCATTTT	CASSIYQGRQPQHF
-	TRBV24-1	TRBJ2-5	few	TGTGCCACCAGTAAGGGAGAGACCCAGTACTTC	CATSKGETQYF
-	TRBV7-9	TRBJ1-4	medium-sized	TGTGCCAGCAGCTTAGTTCACCTGGTAACTAATGAAAAACTGTTTTTT	CASSLVHLVTNEKLFF
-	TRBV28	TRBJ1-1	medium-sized	TGTGCCAGCACCGCCGACCGGCGCGCAAGGGAACAGGAAGCTTTCTTT	CASTADRRAREQEAFF
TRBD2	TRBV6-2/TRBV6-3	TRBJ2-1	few	TGTGCCAGCAGTTACCTAGCGGGGGGTCCTTTTCGGTTCTTC	CASSYLAGGPFRFF
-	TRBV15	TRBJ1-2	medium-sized	TGTGCCACCAGCAGAGACAGCCAAGGAGGCTACACCTTC	CATSRDSQGGYTF
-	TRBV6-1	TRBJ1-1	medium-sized	TGTGCCAGCCAGACACAGGGTGTCACTGAAGCTTTCTTT	CASQTQGVTEAFF
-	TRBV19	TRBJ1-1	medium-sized	TGTGCCAGTAGTGGTCCGATGAACACTGAAGCTTTCTTT	CASSGPMNTEAFF
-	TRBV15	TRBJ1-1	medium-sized	TGTGCCACCAGCAGAGATCTTTCAGGGGCGAACACTGAAGCTTTCTTT	CATSRDLSGANTEAFF
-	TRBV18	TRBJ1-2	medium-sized	TGTGCCAGCTCGCGAGTTTCCCACCAGGCGGTAAACTATGGCTACACCTTC	CASSRVSHQAVNYGYTF
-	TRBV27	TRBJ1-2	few	TGTGCCACCCGAAGAGGGTTAGAGGACTATGGCTACACCTTC	CATRRGLEDYGYTF
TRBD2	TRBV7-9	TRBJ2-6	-	TGTGCCAGCAGCTGGACTAGCGGGTTCAACTCTGGGGCCAACGTCCTGACTTTC	CASSWTSGFNSGANVLTF
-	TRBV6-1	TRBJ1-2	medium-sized	TGTGCCAGCAGTGGGGGGGTATGGACAAGGACGTATGGCTACACCTTC	CASSGGVWTRTYGYTF
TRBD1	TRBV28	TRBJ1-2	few	TGTGCCAGCAGCGGGGGACAGCACTATGGCTACACCTTC	CASSGGQHYGYTF
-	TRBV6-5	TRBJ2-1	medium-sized	TGTGCCAGCACCCCGAGGGACTTCAGTTACAATGAGCAGTTCTTC	CASTPRDFSYNEQFF
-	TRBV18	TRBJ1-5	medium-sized	TGTGCCAGCTCACCAGGACGGACCTTACAGCCCCAGCATTTT	CASSPGRTLQPQHF
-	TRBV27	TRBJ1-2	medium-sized	TGTGCCTCTAGGAGCGGGAGCTCTGGCTACACCTTC	CASRSGSSGYTF
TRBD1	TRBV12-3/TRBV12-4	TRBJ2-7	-	TGTGCCAGCAGCCGGGGACAGGGGCCCTACGAGCAGTACTTC	CASSRGQGPYEQYF
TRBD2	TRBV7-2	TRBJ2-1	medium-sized	TGTGCCAGCAGCTTAGCAGGCGGGGGGGCTTACAATGAGCAGTTCTTC	CASSLAGGGAYNEQFF
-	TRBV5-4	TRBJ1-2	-	TGTGCCAGCAGCCTATATGGGGGGGGCTACACCTTC	CASSLYGGGYTF
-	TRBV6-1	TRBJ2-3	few	TGTGCCAGCAGTGCTGGGGGGGATACGCAGTATTTT	CASSAGGDTQYF
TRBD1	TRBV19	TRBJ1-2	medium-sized	TGTGCCAGCAAGACAGGGGGCAACGCCTATGGCTACACCTTC	CASKTGGNAYGYTF
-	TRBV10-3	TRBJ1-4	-	TGTGTCGCCACACGGGCAACTAATGAAAAACTGTTTTTT	CVATRATNEKLFF
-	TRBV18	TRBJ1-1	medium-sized	TGTGCCAGCTCACCAGTACGGGGCGCGAAAACTGAAGCTTTCTTT	CASSPVRGAKTEAFF
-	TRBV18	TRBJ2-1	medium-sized	TGTGCCAGCTCACCAGCGATCTCAATTTACAATGAGCAGTTCTTC	CASSPAISIYNEQFF
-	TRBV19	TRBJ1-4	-	TGTGCCAGTAGTATTTGGCGGGAACTGTTTTTT	CASSIWRELFF
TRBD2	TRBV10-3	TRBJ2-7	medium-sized	TGTGCCATCAGTGAGCGGGGGGAATCCTACGAGCAGTACTTC	CAISERGESYEQYF
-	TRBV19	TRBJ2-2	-	TGTGCCAGTAACAGAGAATCCACCGGGGAGCTGTTTTTT	CASNRESTGELFF
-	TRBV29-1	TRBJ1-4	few	TGCAGCGTTGCAGCTCTGGACGTATCAACTAATGAAAAACTGTTTTTT	CSVAALDVSTNEKLFF
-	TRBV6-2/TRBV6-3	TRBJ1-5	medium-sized	TGTGCCAGGGAGGACCAGCCAAGCAATCAGCCCCAGCATTTT	CAREDQPSNQPQHF